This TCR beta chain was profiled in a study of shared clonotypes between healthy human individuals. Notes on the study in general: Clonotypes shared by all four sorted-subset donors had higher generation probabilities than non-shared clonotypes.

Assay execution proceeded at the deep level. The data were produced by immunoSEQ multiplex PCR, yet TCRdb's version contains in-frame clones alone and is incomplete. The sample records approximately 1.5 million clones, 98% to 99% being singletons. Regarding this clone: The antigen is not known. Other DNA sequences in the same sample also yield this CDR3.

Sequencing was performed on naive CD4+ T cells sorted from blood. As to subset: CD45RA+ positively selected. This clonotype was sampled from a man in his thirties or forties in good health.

The CDR3 DNA sequence: TGTGCCACCAGCAGAGATCTAGCGGGAGGCAATGAGCAGTTCTTC. Translated: CATSRDLAGGNEQFF. This chain uses TRBV15 with TRBJ2-1; TRBD2 matches at 11 bases. The CDR3 length is 15 residues. Trimming removed 0 bases from V and 6 bases from J; junction bases left unmatched: 1. Looked up from germline, CDR1 is LNHNV and CDR2 is YYDKDF (reference sequence).